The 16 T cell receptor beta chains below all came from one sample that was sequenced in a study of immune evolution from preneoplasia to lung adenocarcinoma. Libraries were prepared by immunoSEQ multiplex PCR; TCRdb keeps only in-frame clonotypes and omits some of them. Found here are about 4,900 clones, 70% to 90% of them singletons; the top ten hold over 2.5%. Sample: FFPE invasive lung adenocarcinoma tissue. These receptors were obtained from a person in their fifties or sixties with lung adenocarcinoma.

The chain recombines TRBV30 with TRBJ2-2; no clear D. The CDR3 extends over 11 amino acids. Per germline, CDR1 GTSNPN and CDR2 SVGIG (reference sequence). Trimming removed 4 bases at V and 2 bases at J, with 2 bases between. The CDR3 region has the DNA TGTGCCTGGATAAACACCGGGGAGCTGTTTTTT. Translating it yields CAWINTGELFF.

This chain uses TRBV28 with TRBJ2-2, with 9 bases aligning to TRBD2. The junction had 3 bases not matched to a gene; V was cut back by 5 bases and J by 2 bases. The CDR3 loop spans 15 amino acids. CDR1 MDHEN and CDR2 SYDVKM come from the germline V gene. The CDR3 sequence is CASSPTSGNTGELFF. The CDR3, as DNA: TGTGCCAGCAGTCCGACTAGCGGAAACACCGGGGAGCTGTTTTTT. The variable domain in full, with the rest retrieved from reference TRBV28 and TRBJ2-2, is DVKVTQSSRYLVKRTGEKVFLECVQDMDHENMFWYRQDPGLGLRLIYFSYDVKMKEKGDIPEGYSVSREKKERFSLILESASTNQTSMYLCASSPTSGNTGELFFGEGSRLTVL.

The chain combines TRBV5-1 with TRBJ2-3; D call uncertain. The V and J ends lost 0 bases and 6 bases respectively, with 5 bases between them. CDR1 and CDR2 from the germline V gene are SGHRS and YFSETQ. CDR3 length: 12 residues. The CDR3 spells CASSLEADTQYF. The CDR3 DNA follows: TGCGCCAGCAGCTTGGAGGCTGATACGCAGTATTTT.

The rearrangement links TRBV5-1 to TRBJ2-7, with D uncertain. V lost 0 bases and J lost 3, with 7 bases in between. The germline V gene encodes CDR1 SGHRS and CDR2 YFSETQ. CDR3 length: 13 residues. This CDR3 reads CASSLGDNYEQYF. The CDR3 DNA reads TGCGCCAGCAGCTTGGGTGACAACTACGAGCAGTACTTC.

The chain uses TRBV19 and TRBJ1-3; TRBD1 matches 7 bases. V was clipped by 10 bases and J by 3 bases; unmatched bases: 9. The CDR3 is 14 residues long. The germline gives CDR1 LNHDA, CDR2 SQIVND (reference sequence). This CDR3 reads CATSTGEGGNTIYF. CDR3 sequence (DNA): TGTGCCACCTCCACAGGGGAGGGTGGAAACACCATATATTTT.

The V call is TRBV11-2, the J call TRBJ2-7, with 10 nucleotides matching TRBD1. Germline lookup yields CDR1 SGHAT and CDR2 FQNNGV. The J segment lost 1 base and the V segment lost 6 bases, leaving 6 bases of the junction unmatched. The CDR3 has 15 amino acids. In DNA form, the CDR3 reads TGTGCCAGCAGACACCGGGACAGGGGATCCTACGAGCAGTACTTC. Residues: CASRHRDRGSYEQYF.

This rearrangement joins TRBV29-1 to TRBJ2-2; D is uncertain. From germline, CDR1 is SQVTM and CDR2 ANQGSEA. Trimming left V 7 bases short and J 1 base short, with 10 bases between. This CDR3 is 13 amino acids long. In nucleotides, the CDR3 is TGCAGCGCGAGACGGCGGAACACCGGGGAGCTGTTTTTT. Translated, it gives CSARRRNTGELFF.

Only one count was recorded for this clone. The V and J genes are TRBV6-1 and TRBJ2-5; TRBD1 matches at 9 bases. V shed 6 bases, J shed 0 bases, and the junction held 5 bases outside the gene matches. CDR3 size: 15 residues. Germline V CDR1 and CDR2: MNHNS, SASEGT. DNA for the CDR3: TGTGCCAGCAGCCCCGGACAGGGGTACCAAGAGACCCAGTACTTC. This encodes CASSPGQGYQETQYF.

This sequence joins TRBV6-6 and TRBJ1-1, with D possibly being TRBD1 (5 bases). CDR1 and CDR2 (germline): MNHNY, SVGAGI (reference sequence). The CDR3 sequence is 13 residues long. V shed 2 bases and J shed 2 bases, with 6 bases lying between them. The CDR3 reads CASSYRDNTEAFF. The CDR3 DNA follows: TGTGCCAGCAGTTACCGGGACAACACTGAAGCTTTCTTT.

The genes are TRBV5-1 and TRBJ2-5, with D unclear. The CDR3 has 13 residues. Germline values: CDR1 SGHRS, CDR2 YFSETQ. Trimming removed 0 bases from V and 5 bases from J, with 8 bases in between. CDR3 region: CASSLASAETQYF. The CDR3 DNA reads TGCGCCAGCAGCTTGGCCAGCGCGGAGACCCAGTACTTC.

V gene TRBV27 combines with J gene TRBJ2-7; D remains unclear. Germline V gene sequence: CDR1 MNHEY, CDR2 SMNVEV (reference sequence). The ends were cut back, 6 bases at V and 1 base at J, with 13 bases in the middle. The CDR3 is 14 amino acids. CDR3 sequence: CASRHSVQSYEQYF. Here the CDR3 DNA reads TGTGCCAGCAGACACAGCGTCCAGTCCTACGAGCAGTACTTC.

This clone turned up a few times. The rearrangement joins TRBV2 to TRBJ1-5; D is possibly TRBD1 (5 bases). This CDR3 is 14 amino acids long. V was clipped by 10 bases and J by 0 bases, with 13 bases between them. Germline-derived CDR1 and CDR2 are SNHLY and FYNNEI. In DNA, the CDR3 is TGTGCCACCAACAGGTTTTATAGCAATCAGCCCCAGCATTTT. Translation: CATNRFYSNQPQHF. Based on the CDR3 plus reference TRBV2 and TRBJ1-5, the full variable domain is EPEVTQTPSHQVTQMGQEVILRCVPISNHLYFYWYRQILGQKVEFLVSFYNNEISEKSEIFDDQFSVERPDGSNFTLKIRSTKLEDSAMYFCATNRFYSNQPQHFGDGTRLSIL.

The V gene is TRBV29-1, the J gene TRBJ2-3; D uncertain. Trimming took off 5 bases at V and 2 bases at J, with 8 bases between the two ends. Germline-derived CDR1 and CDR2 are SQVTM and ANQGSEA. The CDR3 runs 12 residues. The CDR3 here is CSVRVTTDTQYF. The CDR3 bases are TGCAGCGTTCGAGTGACCACAGATACGCAGTATTTT.

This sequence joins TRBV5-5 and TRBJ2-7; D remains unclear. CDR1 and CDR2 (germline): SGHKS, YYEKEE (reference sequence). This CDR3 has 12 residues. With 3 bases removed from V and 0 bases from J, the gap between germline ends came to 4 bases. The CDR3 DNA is TGTGCCAGCAGCTCGAGCTCCTACGAGCAGTACTTC. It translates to CASSSSSYEQYF.

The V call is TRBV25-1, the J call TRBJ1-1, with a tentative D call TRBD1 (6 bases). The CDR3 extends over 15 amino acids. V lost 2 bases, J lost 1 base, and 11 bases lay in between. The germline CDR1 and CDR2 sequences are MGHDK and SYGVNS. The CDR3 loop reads CASSELSTGNTEAFF. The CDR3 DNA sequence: TGTGCCAGCAGTGAACTATCGACAGGGAACACTGAAGCTTTCTTT.

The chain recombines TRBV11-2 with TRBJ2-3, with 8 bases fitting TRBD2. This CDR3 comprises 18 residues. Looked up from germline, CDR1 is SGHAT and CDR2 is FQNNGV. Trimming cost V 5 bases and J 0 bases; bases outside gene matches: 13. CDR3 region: CASSGSQTSALSTDTQYF. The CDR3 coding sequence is TGTGCCAGCAGCGGGAGTCAGACTAGCGCCCTTAGCACAGATACGCAGTATTTT.